This is a list of T cell receptor beta chains from one sample in a study of control samples from healthy donors and cancer patients. Method: immunoSEQ multiplex PCR; TCRdb's copy keeps in-frame clones and lacks some. The repertoire includes 70,000 to 80,000 clones, roughly 90% of them detected once, and 1.9% sits in the top ten. Sequencing input: PBMCs. The receptors originated from a woman between 55 and 75 years old with head and neck cancer. Both conserved end residues are part of each CDR3. A D gene is named only where the DNA matches it firmly. Only some rows state a clone size, as once, few, many or a class for expanded clones.

J gene: TRBJ2-4
clone size: -
V gene: TRBV5-1
D gene: -
CDR3 protein: CASSLTGAKNIQYF
CDR3 DNA: TGCGCCAGCAGCTTGACGGGGGCCAAAAACATTCAGTACTTC

J gene: TRBJ2-5
clone size: -
V gene: TRBV5-4
D gene: -
CDR3 protein: CASSLRGQETQYF
CDR3 DNA: TGTGCCAGCAGCTTGCGGGGGCAAGAGACCCAGTACTTC

J gene: TRBJ1-2
clone size: -
V gene: TRBV7-9
D gene: TRBD1
CDR3 protein: CASSLVGTGGAGYGYTF
CDR3 DNA: TGTGCCAGCAGCTTAGTCGGGACAGGGGGCGCTGGCTATGGCTACACCTTC

J gene: TRBJ2-7
clone size: -
V gene: TRBV16
D gene: -
CDR3 protein: CASSPRPGLVYEQYF
CDR3 DNA: TGTGCCAGCAGCCCCCGGCCGGGACTTGTCTACGAGCAGTACTTC

J gene: TRBJ2-7
clone size: -
V gene: TRBV7-8
D gene: -
CDR3 protein: CASSLDTGTGSSYEQYF
CDR3 DNA: TGTGCCAGCAGCTTAGACACCGGAACCGGTAGCTCCTACGAGCAGTACTTC

J gene: TRBJ2-1
clone size: few
V gene: TRBV25-1
D gene: -
CDR3 protein: CASSPRDSRSYNEQFF
CDR3 DNA: TGTGCCAGCAGTCCGCGGGACAGCCGCTCCTACAATGAGCAGTTCTTC

J gene: TRBJ2-2
clone size: -
V gene: TRBV24-1
D gene: -
CDR3 protein: CATSDAVRVGELFF
CDR3 DNA: TGTGCCACCAGTGATGCCGTTAGAGTCGGGGAGCTGTTTTTT

J gene: TRBJ1-1
clone size: -
V gene: TRBV12-3/TRBV12-4
D gene: -
CDR3 protein: CASSFSLAPAFF
CDR3 DNA: TGTGCCAGCAGCTTTTCGCTAGCGCCGGCTTTCTTT

J gene: TRBJ2-7
clone size: few
V gene: TRBV30
D gene: -
CDR3 protein: CAWRVDIAASYEQYF
CDR3 DNA: TGTGCCTGGAGAGTTGACATTGCCGCCTCCTACGAGCAGTACTTC

J gene: TRBJ2-3
clone size: once
V gene: TRBV5-6
D gene: -
CDR3 protein: CASSLGSNTQYF
CDR3 DNA: TGTGCCAGCAGCTTGGGCTCGAATACGCAGTATTTT

J gene: TRBJ2-7
clone size: -
V gene: TRBV19
D gene: TRBD2
CDR3 protein: CASKETSGSSYEQYF
CDR3 DNA: TGTGCCAGTAAAGAGACTAGCGGGAGCTCCTACGAGCAGTACTTC

J gene: TRBJ2-7
clone size: -
V gene: TRBV11-2
D gene: -
CDR3 protein: CASSYSGLVEQYF
CDR3 DNA: TGTGCCAGCAGCTACTCAGGGCTCGTCGAGCAGTACTTC

J gene: TRBJ2-2
clone size: once
V gene: TRBV10-3
D gene: -
CDR3 protein: CAIAPRPFDSTGELFF
CDR3 DNA: TGTGCCATCGCTCCCCGCCCGTTCGATTCCACCGGGGAGCTGTTTTTT

J gene: TRBJ2-2
clone size: -
V gene: TRBV5-1
D gene: -
CDR3 protein: CASSFAASAGELFF
CDR3 DNA: TGCGCCAGCAGCTTCGCCGCGAGTGCCGGGGAGCTGTTTTTT

J gene: TRBJ1-2
clone size: -
V gene: TRBV28
D gene: TRBD1
CDR3 protein: CASSPRQGNYGYTF
CDR3 DNA: TGTGCCAGCAGCCCTAGACAGGGGAACTATGGCTACACCTTC

J gene: TRBJ1-1
clone size: -
V gene: TRBV15
D gene: TRBD1
CDR3 protein: CATSNIGTGDTEAFF
CDR3 DNA: TGTGCCACCAGCAATATAGGGACAGGGGACACTGAAGCTTTCTTT

J gene: TRBJ2-6
clone size: -
V gene: TRBV27
D gene: TRBD1
CDR3 protein: CASSLLGGVTGANVLTF
CDR3 DNA: TGTGCCAGCAGTTTATTAGGGGGCGTTACTGGGGCCAACGTCCTGACTTTC

J gene: TRBJ1-1
clone size: many
V gene: TRBV19
D gene: TRBD1
CDR3 protein: CASSMTGINTEAFF
CDR3 DNA: TGTGCCAGTAGTATGACAGGGATTAACACTGAAGCTTTCTTT

J gene: TRBJ1-1
clone size: -
V gene: TRBV19
D gene: -
CDR3 protein: CASRFRGNTEAFF
CDR3 DNA: TGTGCCAGTAGATTCAGGGGGAACACTGAAGCTTTCTTT

J gene: TRBJ1-4
clone size: -
V gene: TRBV6-5
D gene: -
CDR3 protein: CASSQYRDLNEKLFF
CDR3 DNA: TGTGCCAGCAGCCAGTACAGGGATCTTAATGAAAAACTGTTTTTT

J gene: TRBJ1-6
clone size: -
V gene: TRBV30
D gene: -
CDR3 protein: CAYSTGFSYNSPLHF
CDR3 DNA: TGTGCCTACTCTACAGGGTTCTCCTATAATTCACCCCTCCACTTT

J gene: TRBJ2-5
clone size: -
V gene: TRBV5-1
D gene: TRBD2
CDR3 protein: CASSLGAGVQETQYF
CDR3 DNA: TGCGCCAGCAGCTTGGGAGCGGGAGTTCAAGAGACCCAGTACTTC

J gene: TRBJ2-1
clone size: -
V gene: TRBV7-8
D gene: TRBD1
CDR3 protein: CASSLAQGAFNEQFF
CDR3 DNA: TGTGCCAGCAGCTTAGCCCAGGGGGCCTTCAATGAGCAGTTCTTC

J gene: TRBJ2-1
clone size: -
V gene: TRBV5-1
D gene: TRBD1
CDR3 protein: CASSLWPGGYNEQFF
CDR3 DNA: TGCGCCAGCAGCTTGTGGCCAGGGGGCTACAATGAGCAGTTCTTC

J gene: TRBJ2-3
clone size: -
V gene: TRBV6-5
D gene: -
CDR3 protein: CASRRSSSTDTQYF
CDR3 DNA: TGTGCCAGCAGACGGAGTTCTAGCACAGATACGCAGTATTTT

J gene: TRBJ1-6
clone size: -
V gene: TRBV3-1/TRBV3-2
D gene: -
CDR3 protein: CASSQVATASPLHF
CDR3 DNA: TGTGCCAGCAGCCAAGTTGCAACTGCATCACCCCTCCACTTT

J gene: TRBJ2-7
clone size: -
V gene: TRBV11-2
D gene: -
CDR3 protein: CASTDTRANYEQYF
CDR3 DNA: TGTGCCAGCACTGATACCAGGGCGAACTACGAGCAGTACTTC

J gene: TRBJ2-3
clone size: -
V gene: TRBV12-3/TRBV12-4
D gene: -
CDR3 protein: CASTGSGRDTQYF
CDR3 DNA: TGTGCCAGCACTGGTTCCGGGAGAGATACGCAGTATTTT

J gene: TRBJ1-1
clone size: -
V gene: TRBV30
D gene: TRBD1
CDR3 protein: CAWSGQGVTEAFF
CDR3 DNA: TGTGCCTGGAGTGGACAGGGGGTCACTGAAGCTTTCTTT

J gene: TRBJ2-7
clone size: -
V gene: TRBV18
D gene: -
CDR3 protein: CASSPVGQLSYEQYF
CDR3 DNA: TGTGCCAGCTCACCAGTCGGGCAGTTGTCCTACGAGCAGTACTTC

J gene: TRBJ1-2
clone size: -
V gene: TRBV29-1
D gene: -
CDR3 protein: CSVDAGHYGYTF
CDR3 DNA: TGCAGCGTTGATGCAGGGCACTATGGCTACACCTTC

J gene: TRBJ1-5
clone size: -
V gene: TRBV24-1
D gene: TRBD1
CDR3 protein: CATRVGQGSNQPQHF
CDR3 DNA: TGTGCCACCAGGGTCGGACAGGGTTCCAATCAGCCCCAGCATTTT

J gene: TRBJ2-7
clone size: once
V gene: TRBV5-8
D gene: -
CDR3 protein: CASSLAQKLAYEQYF
CDR3 DNA: TGTGCCAGCAGCTTGGCACAGAAGTTGGCCTACGAGCAGTACTTC

J gene: TRBJ2-1
clone size: once
V gene: TRBV7-2
D gene: TRBD1
CDR3 protein: CASSQGQGNYNEQFF
CDR3 DNA: TGTGCCAGCAGCCAAGGACAGGGTAACTACAATGAGCAGTTCTTC

J gene: TRBJ1-1
clone size: once
V gene: TRBV2
D gene: -
CDR3 protein: CASSEFTEAFF
CDR3 DNA: TGTGCCAGCAGTGAATTCACTGAAGCTTTCTTT

J gene: TRBJ2-1
clone size: -
V gene: TRBV7-2
D gene: TRBD2
CDR3 protein: CASSLGSGGRLYNEQFF
CDR3 DNA: TGTGCCAGCAGCTTAGGTTCTGGCGGGAGGTTATACAATGAGCAGTTCTTC

J gene: TRBJ2-3
clone size: -
V gene: TRBV19
D gene: TRBD2
CDR3 protein: CASKKGLAGTDTQYF
CDR3 DNA: TGTGCCAGTAAAAAGGGACTAGCGGGTACAGATACGCAGTATTTT